The clone carrying this TCR beta chain occurred many times. This sample is drawn from a study of early T cells in non-severe SARS-CoV-2 infection. CDR1 is ENHRY and CDR2 is SYGVKD in the germline V gene. This CDR3 has 13 residues. The trim removed 10 bases at V and 1 base at J, leaving 4 bases unmatched. Unique molecular identifiers (one per individual cDNA molecule) were attached. TCRdb re-derived calls from the 5' RACE reads in MiXCR, one entry per CDR3 protein. The sample contains roughly 40,000 distinct CDR3 sequences, around 6.3% of which appear only once. The clonotype comes from an adult who was a healthcare worker with PCR-confirmed SARS-CoV-2 infection or an uninfected control (not recorded which). This sequence joins TRBV10-3 and TRBJ1-1; 9 positions agree with TRBD1. Material for sequencing was whole blood. The CDR3: CASTGQGNTEAFF. DNA of the CDR3: TGTGCCAGCACGGGACAGGGGAACACTGAAGCTTTCTTT.